Following are 32 T cell receptor beta chains from one sample sequenced in a study of blood T cell repertoires in COVID-19. TCRdb's table, derived via immunoSEQ multiplex PCR, lists solely in-frame clones and lacks some. This table holds 170,000 or so clones, 60% to 80% found once. Input material: peripheral blood. The receptor set was obtained from a woman in her 70s with acute or convalescent COVID-19.

This clone was detected only a few times. The chain has TRBV4-2 and TRBJ2-7; no clear D. Germline V gene data show CDR1 as LGHNA and CDR2 as YNFKEQ. Trimming took 0 bases from V and 3 from J, leaving 12 bases between them. The CDR3 has 15 residues. The CDR3: CASSQETGVIYEQYF. The CDR3 DNA is TGTGCCAGCAGCCAAGAAACGGGTGTTATCTACGAGCAGTACTTC.

The rearrangement uses TRBV5-8 and TRBJ2-3; maybe TRBD1 (5 bases). Looked up from germline, CDR1 is SGHTS and CDR2 is YDEGEE. The germline V and J ends were trimmed by 4 bases and 2 bases, with 20 bases remaining between them. The CDR3 length is 17 residues. The CDR3 region has the DNA TGTGCCAGCAGCGAGAAGGGGTATAATCCACTCACAGATACGCAGTATTTT. This sequence encodes CASSEKGYNPLTDTQYF.

With respect to this clone: A much larger clone differs by one base, so this may be a read error. The sample has other DNA sequences that encode this CDR3 too. The J gene is TRBJ2-5, the V gene TRBV7-2, with D possibly matching TRBD1 (6 bases). This CDR3 is built from 13 residues. Between the trimmed V and J ends, which lost 1 base and 4 bases, there was a span of 7 bases. From germline, CDR1 is SGHTA and CDR2 FQGNSA. The CDR3 coding sequence is TGTGCCAGCAGCTTAGGGGGGCCAGAGACCCAGTACTTC. Residues: CASSLGGPETQYF. The full variable domain, completed using reference TRBV7-2 and TRBJ2-5, is GAGVSQSPSNKVTEKGKDVELRCDPISGHTALYWYRQSLGQGLEFLIYFQGNSAPDKSGLPSDRFSAERTGGSVSTLTIQRTQQEDSAVYLCASSLGGPETQYFGPGTRLLVL.

The chain couples TRBV29-1 to TRBJ2-3, with D possibly matching TRBD1 (6 bases). Germline V gene data show CDR1 as SQVTM and CDR2 as ANQGSEA. The CDR3 loop spans 15 amino acids. Trimming took 7 bases from V and 4 from J, leaving 21 bases between them. The CDR3: CSGSSRDIRPDTQYF. The CDR3 nucleotides read TGCAGCGGATCAAGCCGGGACATTCGCCCAGATACGCAGTATTTT.

The chain employs TRBV7-2 and TRBJ1-5, with D perhaps matching TRBD1 (5 bases). Trimming stripped 5 bases from V and 6 bases from J, with 11 bases between. The CDR3 covers 13 residues. Germline V lookup: CDR1 SGHTA, CDR2 FQGNSA. CDR3: CASSQLGGQPQHF. The CDR3 bases are TGTGCCAGCAGCCAGTTGGGGGGTCAGCCCCAGCATTTT.

V gene TRBV12-5 combines with J gene TRBJ1-5, with 7 bases aligning to TRBD1. Germline assignment: CDR1 LGHNT and CDR2 FRNRAP. Losses at the gene ends were 6 bases for V and 4 bases for J; bases not matched to a gene: 12. The CDR3 contains 16 residues. CDR3 residues: CASGAHPGQYNQPQHF. DNA of the CDR3: TGTGCTAGTGGCGCCCACCCGGGACAGTATAATCAGCCCCAGCATTTT.

The gene calls are TRBV5-1 and TRBJ2-7; perhaps TRBD2 as D (9 bases). CDR1 is SGHRS and CDR2 is YFSETQ in the germline V gene. This CDR3 comprises 18 residues. Trimming removed 4 bases at V and 4 bases at J, with 27 bases between. The CDR3 DNA follows: TGCGCCAGCAGCATTGAAGACAGGGGACTAGCCCGGGGTTACGAGCAGTACTTC. Residues: CASSIEDRGLARGYEQYF.

The gene calls are TRBV19 and TRBJ1-1; weak D call: TRBD1 (6 bases). This CDR3 region has 14 residues. Per the germline V gene, CDR1 is LNHDA and CDR2 is SQIVND (reference sequence). V lost 7 bases, J lost 4 bases, and 16 bases lay in between. CDR3 residues: CASTNRAGVTEAFF. As DNA, the CDR3 is TGTGCCAGTACTAACAGGGCCGGAGTCACTGAAGCTTTCTTT.

CDR3 coding DNA: TGTGCCAGCAGTATCGGTGAAGCTTTCTTT. Amino acids: CASSIGEAFF. The chain is built from TRBV2 and TRBJ1-1; D unresolved. Germline assignment: CDR1 SNHLY and CDR2 FYNNEI. The V end was cut by 5 bases, the J end by 7 bases, with 5 bases between. The CDR3 has 10 amino acids. Looking up the rest from reference TRBV2 and TRBJ1-1 gives the full variable domain: EPEVTQTPSHQVTQMGQEVILRCVPISNHLYFYWYRQILGQKVEFLVSFYNNEISEKSEIFDDQFSVERPDGSNFTLKIRSTKLEDSAMYFCASSIGEAFFGQGTRLTVV.

This clone was picked up a small number of times. The V and J genes are TRBV6-1 and TRBJ2-6; 7 bases are a match to TRBD1. Germline V gene data show CDR1 as MNHNS and CDR2 as SASEGT. The CDR3 sequence is 17 residues long. Trimming removed 0 bases from V and 4 bases from J; junction bases left unmatched: 6. The CDR3 region has the DNA TGTGCCAGCAGTGAAGCCGGGACAGTAACCGGGGCCAACGTCCTGACTTTC. Protein sequence: CASSEAGTVTGANVLTF.

The rearrangement links TRBV19 to TRBJ2-7; 9 nucleotides line up with TRBD2. After removal of 2 bases from V and 2 bases from J, the junction contained 4 bases not matched to a gene. CDR3 size: 15 residues. From germline, CDR1 is LNHDA and CDR2 SQIVND (reference sequence). Here the CDR3 reads CASSILSSGTYEQYF. For the CDR3, the DNA is TGTGCCAGTAGTATACTCTCTAGCGGGACCTACGAGCAGTACTTC.

This chain connects TRBV5-4 to TRBJ1-2, with 7 bases lining up with TRBD1. Per the germline V gene, CDR1 is SGHNT and CDR2 is YYREEE (reference sequence). V dropped 3 bases and J dropped 2; count of bases not matched to a gene: 4. The CDR3 runs to 14 residues. CDR3: CASSYLQGNYGYTF. For the CDR3, the DNA is TGTGCCAGCAGCTATTTACAGGGGAACTATGGCTACACCTTC.

The chain joins TRBV27 to TRBJ1-6, with D possibly matching TRBD1 (6 bases). The CDR3 runs to 14 residues. Germline values: CDR1 MNHEY, CDR2 SMNVEV (reference sequence). V was shortened by 2 bases and J by 7 bases, with 9 bases between the two germline ends. This chain's CDR3 is CASSLNRANSPLHF. The CDR3 region has the DNA TGTGCCAGCAGTTTAAACAGGGCGAATTCACCCCTCCACTTT.

The chain uses TRBV29-1 and TRBJ2-7, with 7 bases matching TRBD2. The germline V gene encodes CDR1 SQVTM and CDR2 ANQGSEA. This CDR3 is built from 13 residues. The trim removed 4 bases at V and 2 bases at J, leaving 5 bases unmatched. The CDR3 reads CSVARELTYEQYF. CDR3 in DNA: TGCAGCGTTGCGCGGGAGTTAACCTACGAGCAGTACTTC.

V is TRBV7-3 and J is TRBJ2-7; D is ambiguous. The germline V gene encodes CDR1 SGHTA and CDR2 FQGTGA. V shed 3 bases and J shed 3 bases, with 9 bases lying between them. CDR3 length: 13 amino acids. The CDR3 region is CASSFSHGYEQYF. CDR3 bases: TGTGCCAGCAGCTTTAGTCATGGCTACGAGCAGTACTTC.

V is TRBV2 and J is TRBJ2-7; 11 bases line up with TRBD2. This CDR3 has 16 residues. Germline loops: CDR1 SNHLY, CDR2 FYNNEI. Germline trimming cut 6 bases from V and 5 bases from J; bases unmatched to any gene: 12. CDR3 nucleotides: TGTGCCAGCAGCCAGACCCCCCAACTAGCGGGGGACGAGCAGTACTTC. Protein product: CASSQTPQLAGDEQYF.

This clone turned up a few times. The V call is TRBV28, the J call TRBJ1-4, with D possibly TRBD1 on 5 matching bases. V was shortened by 5 bases and J by 8 bases, with 18 bases between the two germline ends. Germline V CDR1 and CDR2: MDHEN, SYDVKM. This CDR3 contains 15 residues. CDR3 amino acids: CASSLSAQGGEKLFF. CDR3 sequence (DNA): TGTGCCAGCAGTCTCTCCGCCCAGGGAGGAGAAAAACTGTTTTTT.

The chain links TRBV7-9 to TRBJ2-1, with 9 bases fitting TRBD1. CDR3 length: 17 amino acids. Germline CDR1 SEHNR, CDR2 FQNEAQ (reference sequence). The junction had 18 bases not matched to a gene; V was cut back by 7 bases and J by 8 bases. The CDR3 reads CASTLFTGTGLGYEQFF. Written as DNA, the CDR3 is TGTGCCAGCACCCTATTTACCGGGACAGGGTTGGGCTATGAGCAGTTCTTC.

The chain carries TRBV10-3 and TRBJ2-2; tentatively, D is TRBD2 (5 bases). CDR1 ENHRY and CDR2 SYGVKD come from the germline V gene. V lost 6 bases and J lost 0, with 11 bases in between. This CDR3 comprises 15 residues. The CDR3, as DNA: TGTGCCATCAGCCGTGCGGGCTCGAACACCGGGGAGCTGTTTTTT. It specifies CAISRAGSNTGELFF.

The chain employs TRBV10-3 and TRBJ2-3; no definite D call. CDR1 is ENHRY and CDR2 is SYGVKD in the germline V gene. This CDR3 is 14 amino acids long. The V gene lost 4 bases and the J gene lost 6 bases, with 14 bases spanning the gap. The CDR3 DNA follows: TGTGCCATCAGTGTTGGCTCCGGGTCCGATACGCAGTATTTT. This gives the protein CAISVGSGSDTQYF.

The gene calls are TRBV28 and TRBJ1-1; possible D gene TRBD1, 5 bases. CDR1 is MDHEN and CDR2 is SYDVKM in the germline V gene. The CDR3 contains 11 residues. Trimming pared 5 bases from V and 6 bases from J, leaving 7 bases between. The CDR3 bases are TGTGCCAGCAGTAAAGGGGCTGAAGCTTTCTTT. Translating gives CASSKGAEAFF.

The chain joins TRBV19 to TRBJ2-7, with 9 bases fitting TRBD1. J was trimmed by 3 bases and V by 3 bases; bases with no gene match: 3. The CDR3 is made up of 14 amino acids. Germline V gene data show CDR1 as LNHDA and CDR2 as SQIVND (reference sequence). This CDR3 reads CASSMRDRVYEQYF. In DNA form, the CDR3 reads TGTGCCAGTAGTATGAGGGACAGGGTCTACGAGCAGTACTTC.

The chain joins TRBV5-4 to TRBJ2-1, with TRBD2 matching 12 bases. Per germline, CDR1 SGHNT and CDR2 YYREEE (reference sequence). The CDR3 is 16 amino acids. The ends lost 2 bases at V and 4 bases at J; junction bases unmatched: 4. CDR3 DNA: TGTGCCAGCAGCTTACTAGCGGGGGGTCAATACAATGAGCAGTTCTTC. Its translation is CASSLLAGGQYNEQFF.

The chain carries TRBV30 and TRBJ1-3; D is uncertain. Trimming pared 6 bases from V and 1 base from J, leaving 13 bases between. Germline CDR1 and CDR2: GTSNPN and SVGIG (reference sequence). The CDR3 loop spans 14 amino acids. CDR3 amino acids: CACSQGSSGNTIYF. Here the CDR3 DNA reads TGTGCCTGCAGCCAAGGGAGTTCTGGAAACACCATATATTTT. The variable domain in full, completed from reference TRBV30 and TRBJ1-3, reads SQTIHQWPATLVQPVGSPLSLECTVEGTSNPNLYWYRQAAGRGLQLLFYSVGIGQISSEVPQNLSASRPQDRQFILSSKKLLLSDSGFYLCACSQGSSGNTIYFGEGSWLTVV.

V and J are TRBV12-3 or TRBV12-4 and TRBJ1-6, with unresolved D. This CDR3 has 12 amino acids. The V and J ends lost 3 bases and 7 bases respectively, with 4 bases between them. CDR3: CASSFRNSPLHF. Here the CDR3 DNA reads TGTGCCAGCAGTTTTCGGAATTCACCCCTCCACTTT.

The V and J genes are TRBV11-3 and TRBJ2-1; 14 positions agree with TRBD2. CDR3 length: 15 amino acids. Germline V gene data show CDR1 as SGHNT and CDR2 as YENEEA. With 4 bases clipped from V and 8 bases from J, the junction kept 4 bases outside the gene matches. The CDR3 reads CASSWGTSGSYEQFF. The CDR3 DNA reads as TGTGCCAGCAGCTGGGGGACTAGCGGGAGCTATGAGCAGTTCTTC.

This chain joins TRBV30 and TRBJ1-1; TRBD1 matches at 8 bases. Trimming at V came to 2 bases and at J to 3 bases, leaving 8 bases not matched to a gene. The CDR3 sequence is 15 residues long. In germline, CDR1 is GTSNPN, CDR2 SVGIG (reference sequence). The CDR3 DNA reads as TGTGCCTGGAGTCGGGGCAGGGGGCTGGACACTGAAGCTTTCTTT. It encodes CAWSRGRGLDTEAFF.

This clone was recorded a few times. The chain has TRBV2 and TRBJ2-7, with TRBD2 as a possible D gene (6 bases). The CDR3 is 15 residues long. V gave up 3 bases and J gave up 4 bases, with 16 bases separating them. Per germline, CDR1 SNHLY and CDR2 FYNNEI. CDR3 sequence reads: CASSESTSRFYEQYF. The CDR3 nucleotides read TGTGCCAGCAGTGAGAGCACTAGCCGATTTTACGAGCAGTACTTC.

This chain links TRBV5-1 with TRBJ1-4; 10 bases align to TRBD1. Germline assignment: CDR1 SGHRS and CDR2 YFSETQ. The ends lost 4 bases at V and 5 bases at J; junction bases unmatched: 8. This CDR3 spans 16 amino acids. CDR3 DNA: TGCGCCAGCAGCCGTCAATTGGACAGGGGGAATGAAAAACTGTTTTTT. Protein sequence: CASSRQLDRGNEKLFF. Together with reference TRBV5-1 and TRBJ1-4, the CDR3 gives the full variable domain: KAGVTQTPRYLIKTRGQQVTLSCSPISGHRSVSWYQQTPGQGLQFLFEYFSETQRNKGNFPGRFSGRQFSNSRSEMNVSTLELGDSALYLCASSRQLDRGNEKLFFGSGTQLSVL.

Only one count was recorded for this clone. V and J are TRBV11-3 and TRBJ2-1, with no clear D. Trimming left V 3 bases short and J 0 bases short, with 12 bases between. The germline CDR1 and CDR2 sequences are SGHNT and YENEEA. This CDR3 comprises 16 residues. In DNA form, the CDR3 reads TGTGCCAGCAGCTTGAGGCAGCAAAACTCCTACAATGAGCAGTTCTTC. This codes for CASSLRQQNSYNEQFF.

The CDR3 sequence: CASSLLPGQPYEQYF. In DNA, the CDR3 is TGTGCCAGCAGCTTACTTCCGGGACAACCTTACGAGCAGTACTTC. The genes are TRBV11-2 and TRBJ2-7; D may be TRBD1 (6 bases). The V and J ends lost 2 bases and 4 bases respectively, with 15 bases between them. The length of the CDR3 is 15 residues. Germline lookup yields CDR1 SGHAT and CDR2 FQNNGV.

The chain couples TRBV6-4 to TRBJ2-7, with 8 positions matching TRBD2. This CDR3 contains 15 residues. Trimming cost V 2 bases and J 0 bases; bases outside gene matches: 3. Germline V gives CDR1 MRHNA, CDR2 SNTAGT. This CDR3 reads CASSDVAGSSYEQYF. The CDR3 region has the DNA TGTGCCAGCAGTGACGTAGCGGGGAGCTCCTACGAGCAGTACTTC.